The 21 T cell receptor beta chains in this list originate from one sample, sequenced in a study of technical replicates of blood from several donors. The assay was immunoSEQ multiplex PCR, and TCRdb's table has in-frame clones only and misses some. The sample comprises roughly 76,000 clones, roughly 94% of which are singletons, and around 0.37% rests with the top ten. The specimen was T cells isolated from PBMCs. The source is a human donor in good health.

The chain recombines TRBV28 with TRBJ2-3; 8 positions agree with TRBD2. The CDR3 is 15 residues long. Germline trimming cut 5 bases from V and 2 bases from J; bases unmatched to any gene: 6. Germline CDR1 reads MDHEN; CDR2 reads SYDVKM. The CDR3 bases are TGTGCCAGCAGTCGGGGACTAGGGGTCACAGATACGCAGTATTTT. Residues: CASSRGLGVTDTQYF.

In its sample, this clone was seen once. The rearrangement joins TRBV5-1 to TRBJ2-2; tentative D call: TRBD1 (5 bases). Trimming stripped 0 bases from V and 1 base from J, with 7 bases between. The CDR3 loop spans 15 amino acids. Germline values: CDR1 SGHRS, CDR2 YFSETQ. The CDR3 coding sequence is TGCGCCAGCAGCTTGGCCAGGGTGAACACCGGGGAGCTGTTTTTT. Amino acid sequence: CASSLARVNTGELFF.

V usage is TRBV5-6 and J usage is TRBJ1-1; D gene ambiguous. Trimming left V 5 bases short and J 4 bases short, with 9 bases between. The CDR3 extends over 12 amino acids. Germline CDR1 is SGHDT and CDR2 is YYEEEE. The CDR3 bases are TGTGCCAGCAGTTGGGCGCGCACTGAAGCTTTCTTT. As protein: CASSWARTEAFF. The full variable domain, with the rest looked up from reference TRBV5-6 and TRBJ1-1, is DAGVTQSPTHLIKTRGQQVTLRCSPKSGHDTVSWYQQALGQGPQFIFQYYEEEERQRGNFPDRFSGHQFPNYSSELNVNALLLGDSALYLCASSWARTEAFFGQGTRLTVV.

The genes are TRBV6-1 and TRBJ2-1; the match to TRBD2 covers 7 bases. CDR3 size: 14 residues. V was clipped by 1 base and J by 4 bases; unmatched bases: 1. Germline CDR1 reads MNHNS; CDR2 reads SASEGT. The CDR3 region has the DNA TGTGCCAGCAGTGAAGGAGCGGGATACAATGAGCAGTTCTTC. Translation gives CASSEGAGYNEQFF.

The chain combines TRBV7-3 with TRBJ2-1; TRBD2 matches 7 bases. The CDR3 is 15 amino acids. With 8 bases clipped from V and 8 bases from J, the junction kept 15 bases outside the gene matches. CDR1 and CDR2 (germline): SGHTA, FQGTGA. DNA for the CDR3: TGTGCCAGCTCCCGGGGCGGGAGCCTGGGGGATGAGCAGTTCTTC. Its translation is CASSRGGSLGDEQFF.

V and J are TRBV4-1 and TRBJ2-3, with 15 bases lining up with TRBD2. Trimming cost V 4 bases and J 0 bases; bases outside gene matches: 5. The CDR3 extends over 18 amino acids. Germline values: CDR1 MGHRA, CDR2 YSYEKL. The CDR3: CASSLGLAGGWSTDTQYF. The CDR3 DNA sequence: TGCGCCAGCAGCCTTGGACTAGCGGGAGGGTGGAGCACAGATACGCAGTATTTT.

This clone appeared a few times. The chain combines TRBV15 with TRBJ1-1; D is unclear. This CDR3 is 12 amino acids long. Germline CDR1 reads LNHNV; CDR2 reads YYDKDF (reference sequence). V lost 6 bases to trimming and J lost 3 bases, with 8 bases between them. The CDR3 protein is CATSPSYTEAFF. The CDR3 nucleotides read TGTGCCACCAGTCCCTCTTACACTGAAGCTTTCTTT.

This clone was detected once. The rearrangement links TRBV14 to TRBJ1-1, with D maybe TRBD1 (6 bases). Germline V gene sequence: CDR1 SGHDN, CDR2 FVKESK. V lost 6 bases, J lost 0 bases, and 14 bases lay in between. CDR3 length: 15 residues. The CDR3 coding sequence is TGTGCCAGCAGGCAAACACAGGGACTGAACACTGAAGCTTTCTTT. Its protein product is CASRQTQGLNTEAFF.

The CDR3 sequence: CASSEQGINEKLFF. The CDR3 DNA sequence: TGCGCCAGCAGTGAGCAGGGTATTAATGAAAAACTGTTTTTT. The V gene is TRBV10-2, the J gene TRBJ1-4; weak D call: TRBD1 (5 bases). Trimming shortened V by 2 bases and J by 4 bases, and 8 bases separated the two germline ends. There are 14 residues in the CDR3. Per the germline V gene, CDR1 is WSHSY and CDR2 is SAAADI.

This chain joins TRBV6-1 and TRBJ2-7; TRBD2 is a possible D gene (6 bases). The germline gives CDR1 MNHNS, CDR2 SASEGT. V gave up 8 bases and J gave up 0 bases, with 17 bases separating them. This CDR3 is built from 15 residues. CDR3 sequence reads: CASAAGTYSSYEQYF. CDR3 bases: TGTGCCAGCGCCGCCGGGACTTATAGCTCCTACGAGCAGTACTTC.

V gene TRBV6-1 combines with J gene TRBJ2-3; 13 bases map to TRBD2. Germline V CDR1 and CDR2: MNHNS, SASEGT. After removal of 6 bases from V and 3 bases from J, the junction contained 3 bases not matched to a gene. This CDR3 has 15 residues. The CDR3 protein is CASRVLAGGTDTQYF. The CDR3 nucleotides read TGTGCCAGCAGAGTACTAGCGGGAGGGACAGATACGCAGTATTTT.

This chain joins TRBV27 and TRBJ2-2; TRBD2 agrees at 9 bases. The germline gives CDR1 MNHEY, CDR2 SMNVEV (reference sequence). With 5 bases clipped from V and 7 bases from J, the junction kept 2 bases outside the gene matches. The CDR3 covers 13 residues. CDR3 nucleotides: TGTGCCAGCAGTGCGGGGGGGGGCGGGGAGCTGTTTTTT. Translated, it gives CASSAGGGGELFF.

The CDR3 DNA is TGTGCCTGGAGCCCCCATCCCGGGGAGTTTCACAATGAGCAGTTCTTC. Translated: CAWSPHPGEFHNEQFF. The gene calls are TRBV30 and TRBJ2-1; a possible D gene is TRBD2 (5 bases). CDR1 is GTSNPN and CDR2 is SVGIG in the germline V gene (reference sequence). The CDR3 totals 16 residues. V was clipped by 3 bases and J by 5 bases, with 20 bases between them.

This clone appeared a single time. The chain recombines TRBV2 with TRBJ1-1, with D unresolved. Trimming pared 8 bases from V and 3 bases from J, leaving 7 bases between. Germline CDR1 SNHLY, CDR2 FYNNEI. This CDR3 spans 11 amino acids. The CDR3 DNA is TGTGCCAGCTACCGGGACACTGAAGCTTTCTTT. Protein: CASYRDTEAFF.

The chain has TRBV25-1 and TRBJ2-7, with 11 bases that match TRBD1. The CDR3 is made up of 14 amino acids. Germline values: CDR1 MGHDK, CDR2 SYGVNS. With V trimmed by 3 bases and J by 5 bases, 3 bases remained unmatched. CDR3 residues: CASSDWTGGDEQYF. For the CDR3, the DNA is TGTGCCAGCAGTGACTGGACAGGGGGCGACGAGCAGTACTTC.

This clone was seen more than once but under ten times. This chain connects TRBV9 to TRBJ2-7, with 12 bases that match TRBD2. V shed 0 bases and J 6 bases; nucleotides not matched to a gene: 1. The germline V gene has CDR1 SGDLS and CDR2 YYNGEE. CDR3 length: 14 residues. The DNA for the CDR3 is TGTGCCAGCAGCGTAGCACTAGCGGGAGGCGAGCAGTACTTC. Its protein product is CASSVALAGGEQYF.

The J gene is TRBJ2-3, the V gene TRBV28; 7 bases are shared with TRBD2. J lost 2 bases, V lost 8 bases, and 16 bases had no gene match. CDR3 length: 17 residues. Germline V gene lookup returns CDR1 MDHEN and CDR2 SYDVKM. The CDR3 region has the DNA TGTGCCAGCCTGCCCCTAGCGGAAGAAATATTCACAGATACGCAGTATTTT. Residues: CASLPLAEEIFTDTQYF.

Here the CDR3 reads CASRLTEGSTEAFF. Here the CDR3 DNA reads TGTGCCAGCAGGTTGACCGAAGGGAGCACTGAAGCTTTCTTT. This rearrangement joins TRBV5-6 to TRBJ1-1; no definite D call. Germline values: CDR1 SGHDT, CDR2 YYEEEE. The V gene lost 5 bases and the J gene lost 4 bases, with 15 bases spanning the gap. This CDR3 region has 14 residues.

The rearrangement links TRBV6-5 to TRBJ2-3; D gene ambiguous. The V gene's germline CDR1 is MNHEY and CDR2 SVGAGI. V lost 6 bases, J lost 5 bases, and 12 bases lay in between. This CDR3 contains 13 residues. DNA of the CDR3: TGTGCCAGCAGCGCGCCCGCTGGAGATACGCAGTATTTT. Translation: CASSAPAGDTQYF.

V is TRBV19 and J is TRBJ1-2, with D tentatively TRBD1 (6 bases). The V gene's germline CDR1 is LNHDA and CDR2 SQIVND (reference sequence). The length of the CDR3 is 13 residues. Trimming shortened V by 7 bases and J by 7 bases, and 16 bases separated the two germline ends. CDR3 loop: CASTTFRGSGYTF. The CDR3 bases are TGTGCCAGTACGACCTTCAGGGGCTCTGGCTACACCTTC.

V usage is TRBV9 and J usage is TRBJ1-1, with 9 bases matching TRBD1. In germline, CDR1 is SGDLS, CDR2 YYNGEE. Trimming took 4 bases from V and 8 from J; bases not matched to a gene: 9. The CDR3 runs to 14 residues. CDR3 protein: CASSSRDREWEAFF. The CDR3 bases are TGTGCCAGCAGCTCCCGGGACAGGGAGTGGGAAGCTTTCTTT.